This T cell receptor beta chain originates from a study of blood T cell repertoires in COVID-19. Study-level information: PBMCs, B-cell-depleted T cells, or T cells were the source of the cDNA or gDNA that made up the material.

In the source study's methods: Nucleated cell number was recorded as an estimate derived from reference gene primer amplification. Produced via immunoSEQ multiplex PCR; TCRdb's table is partial and in-frame only. V and J calls plus clone size are reproduced from that table; the DNA served to infer D and trimming. This sample has about 350,000 clones, with around 88% found just once. As regards this clone: The junction departs from the called germline gene at one end, perhaps through a read error.

The CDR3 has 16 residues. Germline values: CDR1 MNHNS, CDR2 SASEGT. Followed over time, Seattle patients had been enrolled while infection was active. The clonotype was recovered from a woman aged 60-75 years with COVID-19, enrolled during active disease. The specimen was peripheral blood. The chain joins TRBV6-1 to TRBJ2-3; the match to TRBD1 covers 8 bases. The CDR3 DNA reads as TGTGCCAGCAGTGGAGTACGAGGCCTCGGGGGACAGGAGTATAAATTT. It encodes CASSGVRGLGGQEYKF.